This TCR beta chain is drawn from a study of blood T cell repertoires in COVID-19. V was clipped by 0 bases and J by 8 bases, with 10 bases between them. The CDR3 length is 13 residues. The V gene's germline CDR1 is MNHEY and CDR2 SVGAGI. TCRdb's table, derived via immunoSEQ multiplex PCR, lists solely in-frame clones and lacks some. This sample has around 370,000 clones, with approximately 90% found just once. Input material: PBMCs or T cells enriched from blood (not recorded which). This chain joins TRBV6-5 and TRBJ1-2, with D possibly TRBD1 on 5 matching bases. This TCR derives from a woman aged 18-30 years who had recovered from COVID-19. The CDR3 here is CASSYSQGRGYTF. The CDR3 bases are TGTGCCAGCAGTTACTCGCAGGGAAGGGGCTACACCTTC.